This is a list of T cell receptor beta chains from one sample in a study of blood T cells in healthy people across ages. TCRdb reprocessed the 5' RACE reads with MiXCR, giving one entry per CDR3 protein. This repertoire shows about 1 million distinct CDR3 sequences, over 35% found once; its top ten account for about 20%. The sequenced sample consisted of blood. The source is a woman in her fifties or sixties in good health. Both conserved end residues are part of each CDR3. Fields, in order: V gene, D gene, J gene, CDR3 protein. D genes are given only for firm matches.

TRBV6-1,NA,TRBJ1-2,CASSEEPGGFYGYTF
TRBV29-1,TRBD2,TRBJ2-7,CSVGTSGMTEQYF
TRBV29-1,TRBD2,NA,CSATSGLSYNEQYF
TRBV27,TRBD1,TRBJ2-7,CASSFDRGQGADYEQYF
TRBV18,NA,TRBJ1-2,CASSRDSGGYTF
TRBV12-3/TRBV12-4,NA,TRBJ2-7,CASSLEGTFYEQYF
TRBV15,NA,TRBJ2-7,CATSARGGEQYF
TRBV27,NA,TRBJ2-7,CASSLGAGTPMAYEQYF
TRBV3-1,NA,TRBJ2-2,CASSPYPGVTGELFF
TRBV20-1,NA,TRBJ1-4,CSAGSTNEKLFF
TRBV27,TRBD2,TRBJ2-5,CASSLYGGRNEQYF
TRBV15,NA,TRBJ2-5,CTTSRDRTAYERYF
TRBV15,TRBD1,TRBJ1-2,CATSRDGTGNGYTF
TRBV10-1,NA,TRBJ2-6,CASGSGANVLTF
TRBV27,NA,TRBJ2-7,CASSLSGQAKTYEQYF
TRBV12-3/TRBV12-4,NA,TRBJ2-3,CASSRRGGTDTQYF
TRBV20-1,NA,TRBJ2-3,CSAKWTATSTDTQYF
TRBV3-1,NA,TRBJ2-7,CASSQGGGLSGEQYF
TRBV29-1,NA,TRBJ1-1,CSVAGGGRNTEAFF
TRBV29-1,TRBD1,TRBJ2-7,CSVKDRDYEQYF
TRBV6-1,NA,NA,CASSEEKYSYEQYF
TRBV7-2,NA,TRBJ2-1,CASSLGGNYYNEQFF
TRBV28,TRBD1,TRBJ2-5,CAIRDRGYNEQYF
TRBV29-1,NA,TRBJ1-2,CSATGTGVPGYTF
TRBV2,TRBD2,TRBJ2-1,CASTTDGLAVITNSGGGFF
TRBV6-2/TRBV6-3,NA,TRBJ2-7,CASSITVSCEQYF
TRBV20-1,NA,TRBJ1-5,CSASRDDNQPQHF
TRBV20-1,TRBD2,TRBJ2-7,CSARPSGFYEQYF
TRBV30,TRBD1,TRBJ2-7,CAWKRDSGGYEQYF